This T cell receptor (beta chain) was documented in a study of radiotherapy plus CTLA-4 blockade in lung cancer. Worth noting for this clone: The junction shows a germline mismatch at one end, possibly a read error. This same CDR3 is encoded by further DNA sequences in the sample.

With ipilimumab providing CTLA-4 blockade, focal radiation was administered to patients who had chemo-refractory metastatic non-small-cell lung cancer. Germline V gives CDR1 KGHSH, CDR2 LQKENI. The CDR3 runs to 16 residues. Generated by immunoSEQ multiplex PCR, the TCRdb table keeps only in-frame clones and is missing some. This repertoire shows approximately 95,000 clones, 82% found once; its top ten account for roughly 3.5%. The J gene is TRBJ1-2, the V gene TRBV18, with D possibly TRBD1 on 5 matching bases. The source material was peripheral blood, sampled from a patient treated with radiotherapy plus ipilimumab. This clonotype was sampled from a human donor with non-small cell lung cancer who had a partial response to radiotherapy plus ipilimumab. CDR3: CASSPNRQGSNYGYTF. The CDR3 coding sequence is TGCGCCAGCTCACCAAATCGGCAGGGTAGTAACTATGGCTACACCTTC.